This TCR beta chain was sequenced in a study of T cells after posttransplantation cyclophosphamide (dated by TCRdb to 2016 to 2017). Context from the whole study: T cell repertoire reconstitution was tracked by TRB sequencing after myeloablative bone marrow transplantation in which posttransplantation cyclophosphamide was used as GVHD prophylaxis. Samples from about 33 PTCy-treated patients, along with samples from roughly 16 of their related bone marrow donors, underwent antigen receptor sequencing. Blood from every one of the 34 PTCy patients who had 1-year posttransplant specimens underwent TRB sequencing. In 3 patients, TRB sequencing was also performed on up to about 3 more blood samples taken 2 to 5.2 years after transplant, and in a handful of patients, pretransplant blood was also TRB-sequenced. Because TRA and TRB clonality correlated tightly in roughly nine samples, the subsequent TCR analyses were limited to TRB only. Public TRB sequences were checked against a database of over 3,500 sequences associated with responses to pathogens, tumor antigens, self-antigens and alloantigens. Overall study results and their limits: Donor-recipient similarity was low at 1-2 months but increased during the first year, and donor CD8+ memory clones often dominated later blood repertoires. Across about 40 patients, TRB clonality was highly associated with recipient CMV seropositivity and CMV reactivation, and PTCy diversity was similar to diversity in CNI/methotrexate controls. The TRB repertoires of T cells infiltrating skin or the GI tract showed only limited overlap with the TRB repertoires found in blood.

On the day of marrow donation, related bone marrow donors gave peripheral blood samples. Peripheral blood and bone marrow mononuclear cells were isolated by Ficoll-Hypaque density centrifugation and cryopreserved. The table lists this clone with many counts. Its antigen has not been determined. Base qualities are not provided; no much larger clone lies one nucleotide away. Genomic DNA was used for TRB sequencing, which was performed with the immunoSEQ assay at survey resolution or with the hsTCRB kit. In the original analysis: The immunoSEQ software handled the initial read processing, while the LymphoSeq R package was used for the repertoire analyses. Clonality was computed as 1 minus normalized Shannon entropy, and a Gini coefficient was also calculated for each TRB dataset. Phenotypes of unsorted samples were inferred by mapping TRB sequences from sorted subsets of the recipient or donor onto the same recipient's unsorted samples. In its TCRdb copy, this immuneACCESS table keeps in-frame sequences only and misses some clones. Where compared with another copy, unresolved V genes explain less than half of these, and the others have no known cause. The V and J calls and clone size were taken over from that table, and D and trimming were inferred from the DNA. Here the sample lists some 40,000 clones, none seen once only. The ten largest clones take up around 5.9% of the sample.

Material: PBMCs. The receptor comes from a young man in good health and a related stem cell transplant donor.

Here the CDR3 is given as CASSYPSGGTSTDTQYF. The DNA is as follows: TGTGCCAGCAGTTACCCTAGCGGGGGAACTAGCACAGATACGCAGTATTTT. Recombination joined TRBV6-2 or TRBV6-3 with TRBJ2-3; TRBD2 lines up with 10 middle nucleotides. V loses 2 bases at its end and J loses 0 bases; junction bases beyond the gene matches: 5. The CDR3 sequence holds 17 residues, the cysteine and phenylalanine included. Here the CDR3 DNA is all that survives: 51 bases in frame from base 1. The germline V gene sets CDR1 to MNHEY and CDR2 to SVGEGT.